These 6 T cell receptor beta chains originate from one sample sequenced in a study of cytomegalovirus exposure and HLA in healthy donors. It was with 60 Vbeta and 13 Jbeta primers that the PCR ran. The table came from immunoSEQ multiplex PCR; TCRdb's copy has only in-frame clones and leaves some out. This table holds 150,000 to 200,000 clones, approximately 72% found once. The specimen sequenced was PBMCs. All receptors come from a man aged 45-60 years in good health and CMV-seronegative.

This clone has only a few counts. The chain links TRBV6-1 to TRBJ2-5; the match to TRBD1 covers 11 bases. The length of the CDR3 is 13 residues. Trimming at V came to 6 bases and at J to 6 bases, leaving 3 bases not matched to a gene. CDR1 and CDR2 from the germline V gene are MNHNS and SASEGT. The CDR3 here is CASRGQGAKTQYF. As DNA, the CDR3 is TGTGCCAGCAGAGGACAGGGGGCAAAGACCCAGTACTTC.

This clone turned up a few times. The chain couples TRBV7-2 to TRBJ2-1, with 9 bases aligning to TRBD2. V shed 3 bases, J shed 4 bases, and the junction held 4 bases outside the gene matches. Germline lookup yields CDR1 SGHTA and CDR2 FQGNSA. The CDR3 is 15 amino acids. The CDR3 sequence is CASSLGGGGYNEQFF. The CDR3 DNA reads as TGTGCCAGCAGCTTGGGCGGGGGGGGGTACAATGAGCAGTTCTTC. The full variable domain, its missing parts supplied by reference TRBV7-2 and TRBJ2-1, is GAGVSQSPSNKVTEKGKDVELRCDPISGHTALYWYRQSLGQGLEFLIYFQGNSAPDKSGLPSDRFSAERTGGSVSTLTIQRTQQEDSAVYLCASSLGGGGYNEQFFGPGTRLTVL.

This chain joins TRBV6-4 and TRBJ2-3; D may be TRBD2 (5 bases). The CDR3 runs 14 residues. Per germline, CDR1 MRHNA and CDR2 SNTAGT. The V gene lost 8 bases and the J gene lost 3 bases, with 15 bases spanning the gap. The CDR3 DNA sequence: TGTGCCAGCGCTGCAGAGGGCTGGACAGATACGCAGTATTTT. This translates into CASAAEGWTDTQYF.

The chain combines TRBV4-1 with TRBJ2-7; tentatively, D is TRBD1 (5 bases). Germline-derived CDR1 and CDR2 are MGHRA and YSYEKL. The germline V and J ends were trimmed by 1 base and 6 bases, with 22 bases remaining between them. The CDR3 is 17 residues long. The CDR3 bases are TGCGCCAGCAGCCAAGTCAGAGAACGGATTCTTAGGGGCGAGCAGTACTTC. Translation gives CASSQVRERILRGEQYF.

The rearrangement uses TRBV18 and TRBJ1-1, with 8 nucleotides matching TRBD1. The CDR3 covers 14 residues. Looked up from germline, CDR1 is KGHSH and CDR2 is LQKENI. V lost 2 bases, J lost 5 bases, and 4 bases stayed unmatched. The CDR3 reads CASSPTGGGTEAFF. Written as DNA, the CDR3 is TGTGCCAGCTCACCAACAGGGGGAGGGACTGAAGCTTTCTTT.

V and J are TRBV20-1 and TRBJ2-7; TRBD1 might be the D (5 bases). The V and J ends lost 3 bases and 2 bases respectively, with 5 bases between them. This CDR3 has 11 residues. Germline-derived CDR1 and CDR2 are DFQATT and SNEGSKA (reference sequence). The CDR3 spells CSARDTYEQYF. CDR3 bases: TGCAGTGCTAGGGACACCTACGAGCAGTACTTC.